The 20 T cell receptor beta chains listed next were all sequenced from one sample in a study of blood T cell repertoires in COVID-19. The repertoire was sequenced with immunoSEQ multiplex PCR; TCRdb's copy has only in-frame clones and lacks some. The profile shows approximately 150,000 clones, over 85% of them singletons. Source material: peripheral blood. These receptors originate from a man aged 55 to 69 with active or convalescent COVID-19.

Only one count was recorded for this clone. V gene TRBV6-2 or TRBV6-3 combines with J gene TRBJ1-5, with D maybe TRBD1 (5 bases). The germline V gene encodes CDR1 MNHEY and CDR2 SVGEGT. The CDR3 has 14 amino acids. V gave up 6 bases and J gave up 5 bases, with 14 bases separating them. CDR3 region: CASSPASGHQPQHF. The CDR3 coding sequence is TGTGCCAGCAGCCCCGCATCAGGGCATCAGCCCCAGCATTTT.

The chain uses TRBV11-2 and TRBJ1-2; perhaps TRBD1 as D (5 bases). This CDR3 has 13 residues. Germline lookup yields CDR1 SGHAT and CDR2 FQNNGV. The V gene lost 1 base and the J gene lost 3 bases, with 6 bases spanning the gap. The CDR3 nucleotides are TGTGCCAGCAGCTTAGGGGACTACTATGGCTACACCTTC. Protein sequence: CASSLGDYYGYTF. The whole variable domain, filled in from reference TRBV11-2 and TRBJ1-2, reads EAGVAQSPRYKIIEKRQSVAFWCNPISGHATLYWYQQILGQGPKLLIQFQNNGVVDDSQLPKDRFSAERLKGVDSTLKIQPAKLEDSAVYLCASSLGDYYGYTFGSGTRLTVV.

V is TRBV19 and J is TRBJ1-5; TRBD1 is a possible D gene (5 bases). The CDR3 spans 13 residues. V lost 5 bases to trimming and J lost 9 bases, with 14 bases between them. The germline V gene encodes CDR1 LNHDA and CDR2 SQIVND (reference sequence). The CDR3, as DNA: TGTGCCAGTAGTGCGACAGTGATACCGCCCCAGCATTTT. Its protein product is CASSATVIPPQHF.

The chain couples TRBV11-2 to TRBJ1-1; 7 positions match TRBD1. Looked up from germline, CDR1 is SGHAT and CDR2 is FQNNGV. The CDR3 has 15 residues. Germline trimming cut 5 bases from V and 2 bases from J; bases unmatched to any gene: 8. The CDR3 DNA follows: TGTGCCAGCAGCCCCCGGGCAGGGGGAAACACTGAAGCTTTCTTT. This sequence encodes CASSPRAGGNTEAFF.

V gene TRBV28 combines with J gene TRBJ2-7; 11 nucleotides agree with TRBD2. The CDR3 is 16 amino acids. CDR1 is MDHEN, CDR2 SYDVKM, per germline. The J segment lost 4 bases and the V segment lost 6 bases, leaving 11 bases of the junction unmatched. As DNA, the CDR3 is TGTGCCAGCAGCCCCCTTTTGACTAGCGGGATGTACGAGCAGTACTTC. This sequence encodes CASSPLLTSGMYEQYF.

The chain is built from TRBV9 and TRBJ2-2, with 11 bases fitting TRBD2. The junction had 5 bases not matched to a gene; V was cut back by 4 bases and J by 3 bases. CDR3 length: 16 residues. Per the germline V gene, CDR1 is SGDLS and CDR2 is YYNGEE. CDR3 loop: CASSISGGAYTGELFF. The CDR3 DNA follows: TGTGCCAGCAGCATTAGCGGGGGGGCCTACACCGGGGAGCTGTTTTTT.

This clone was seen more than once but under ten times. J is TRBJ2-7 and V is TRBV28; D remains unclear. Deletions cut 4 bases from V and 4 bases from J, with 17 bases between. Germline assignment: CDR1 MDHEN and CDR2 SYDVKM. The CDR3 has 15 residues. The CDR3 protein is CASSSPEPSRYEQYF. CDR3 nucleotide sequence: TGTGCCAGCAGTTCCCCTGAACCTTCTAGGTACGAGCAGTACTTC.

The J gene is TRBJ1-2, the V gene TRBV6-4; TRBD1 might be the D (5 bases). V was pared by 6 bases and J by 0 bases, with 23 bases between. Germline-derived CDR1 and CDR2 are MRHNA and SNTAGT. CDR3 size: 18 residues. The CDR3 bases are TGTGCCAGCAGCCTACACATAGGCACAGGTCTTTCTAACTATGGCTACACCTTC. As protein: CASSLHIGTGLSNYGYTF.

The chain carries TRBV19 and TRBJ2-5, with TRBD2 as a possible D gene (6 bases). Per the germline V gene, CDR1 is LNHDA and CDR2 is SQIVND (reference sequence). Deletions cut 5 bases from V and 3 bases from J, with 13 bases between. The CDR3 has 14 amino acids. CDR3 in DNA: TGTGCCAGTAGTCCTGGGACTCCCAAAGAGACCCAGTACTTC. It encodes CASSPGTPKETQYF.

This clone was observed a single time. This chain uses TRBV10-3 with TRBJ1-2; tentative D call: TRBD1 (6 bases). The germline gives CDR1 ENHRY, CDR2 SYGVKD. The CDR3 is 13 residues long. V gave up 5 bases and J gave up 4 bases, with 11 bases separating them. In DNA, the CDR3 is TGTGCCATCAGTTCCGACAGGTCCTATGGCTACACCTTC. This codes for CAISSDRSYGYTF.

This sequence joins TRBV27 and TRBJ2-3; 7 bases are a match to TRBD1. The CDR3 is made up of 15 amino acids. Germline V gene lookup returns CDR1 MNHEY and CDR2 SMNVEV (reference sequence). J gave up 0 bases and V 3 bases, and 3 bases lay outside the gene matches. In DNA form, the CDR3 reads TGTGCCAGCAGTTTGAGGGGGCCGAGCACAGATACGCAGTATTTT. Translating it yields CASSLRGPSTDTQYF.

V usage is TRBV5-1 and J usage is TRBJ1-2; possibly TRBD1 for D (5 bases). The V end lost 0 bases, the J end lost 4 bases, and 13 bases lay between the germline ends. Germline CDR1 SGHRS, CDR2 YFSETQ. This CDR3 has 15 amino acids. The CDR3, as DNA: TGCGCCAGCAGCTTGGCCGGACGCGGGGGCTATGGCTACACCTTC. As protein: CASSLAGRGGYGYTF.

This clone has only one observation. The chain couples TRBV10-3 to TRBJ2-3; tentatively, D is TRBD2 (6 bases). The V and J ends lost 2 bases and 4 bases respectively, with 10 bases between them. The germline V gene encodes CDR1 ENHRY and CDR2 SYGVKD. The CDR3 is made up of 14 amino acids. The CDR3 region has the DNA TGTGCCATCAGTGAGGGGACTCCGCCAGATACGCAGTATTTT. It translates to CAISEGTPPDTQYF.

The chain joins TRBV7-8 to TRBJ2-7; 8 nucleotides line up with TRBD1. J lost 3 bases, V lost 1 base, and 5 bases had no gene match. Germline lookup yields CDR1 SGHVS and CDR2 FQNEAQ. The CDR3 length is 15 residues. The CDR3 sequence is CASSLVGQGVYEQYF. CDR3 DNA: TGTGCCAGCAGCTTAGTCGGACAGGGAGTCTACGAGCAGTACTTC. Looking up the rest from reference TRBV7-8 and TRBJ2-7 gives the full variable domain: GAGVSQSPRYKVAKRGQDVALRCDPISGHVSLFWYQQALGQGPEFLTYFQNEAQLDKSGLPSDRFFAERPEGSVSTLKIQRTQQEDSAVYLCASSLVGQGVYEQYFGPGTRLTVT.

The chain couples TRBV5-1 to TRBJ1-5; the match to TRBD1 covers 10 bases. The germline V gene has CDR1 SGHRS and CDR2 YFSETQ. Germline trimming cut 5 bases from V and 6 bases from J; bases unmatched to any gene: 5. The CDR3 has 14 residues. CDR3: CASSHGQGGQPQHF. CDR3 in DNA: TGCGCCAGCAGTCACGGACAGGGGGGTCAGCCCCAGCATTTT.

This chain connects TRBV2 to TRBJ1-6, with D unclear. Trimming took 8 bases from V and 0 from J, leaving 11 bases between them. CDR1 is SNHLY and CDR2 is FYNNEI in the germline V gene. CDR3 size: 15 residues. DNA for the CDR3: TGTGCCAGCCGGACGGGGAGCTCCTATAATTCACCCCTCCACTTT. It encodes CASRTGSSYNSPLHF.

The chain has TRBV6-1 and TRBJ1-4; D gene unclear. Germline assignment: CDR1 MNHNS and CDR2 SASEGT. The CDR3 is 18 residues long. Trimming pared 3 bases from V and 0 bases from J, leaving 17 bases between. CDR3 in DNA: TGTGCCAGCAGTGAGTTCGGCAACTCGGGTGCAACTAATGAAAAACTGTTTTTT. Protein: CASSEFGNSGATNEKLFF.

This chain links TRBV28 with TRBJ1-5; D is unclear. CDR3 length equals 18 residues. Trimming took 3 bases from V and 2 from J, leaving 20 bases between them. Looked up from germline, CDR1 is MDHEN and CDR2 is SYDVKM. The CDR3 protein is CASSFTPSGPRGNQPQHF. In nucleotides, the CDR3 is TGTGCCAGCAGTTTCACTCCCTCGGGTCCGCGGGGCAATCAGCCCCAGCATTTT.

This clone has just one count. The genes are TRBV6-5 and TRBJ1-2; 10 bases map to TRBD1. The CDR3 is made up of 15 amino acids. The V gene end was trimmed by 7 bases and the J gene end by 4 bases; junction bases not matched to a gene: 9. Germline loops: CDR1 MNHEY, CDR2 SVGAGI. The CDR3 loop reads CASKPDRGLIYGYTF. The CDR3 coding sequence is TGTGCCAGCAAACCAGACAGGGGGCTCATCTATGGCTACACCTTC.

The rearrangement uses TRBV29-1 and TRBJ2-5; weak D call: TRBD1 (6 bases). Trimming shortened V by 3 bases and J by 4 bases, and 12 bases separated the two germline ends. The CDR3 extends over 13 amino acids. From germline, CDR1 is SQVTM and CDR2 ANQGSEA. In DNA, the CDR3 is TGCAGCGTTGATGAAGCAGGGGTAGAGACCCAGTACTTC. It is translated as CSVDEAGVETQYF.